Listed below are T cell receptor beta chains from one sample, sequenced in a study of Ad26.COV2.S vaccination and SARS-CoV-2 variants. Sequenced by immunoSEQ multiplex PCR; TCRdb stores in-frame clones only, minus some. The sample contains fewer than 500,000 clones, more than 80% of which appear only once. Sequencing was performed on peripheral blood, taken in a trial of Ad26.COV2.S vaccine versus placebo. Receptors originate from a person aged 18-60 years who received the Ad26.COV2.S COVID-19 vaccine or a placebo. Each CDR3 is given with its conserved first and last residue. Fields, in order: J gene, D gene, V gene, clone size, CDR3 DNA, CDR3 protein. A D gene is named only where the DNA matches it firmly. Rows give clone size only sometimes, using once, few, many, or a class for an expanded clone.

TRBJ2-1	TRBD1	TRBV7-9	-	TGTGCCAGCAGCTTAGGCCAGGGGGCAAATGAGCAGTTCTTC	CASSLGQGANEQFF
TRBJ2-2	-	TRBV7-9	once	TGTGCCAGCAGGTTGGGGGCCGGGGAGCTGTTTTTT	CASRLGAGELFF
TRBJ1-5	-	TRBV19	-	TGTGCCACCTCCCAAGGCCGGGGGCAGCCCCAGCATTTT	CATSQGRGQPQHF
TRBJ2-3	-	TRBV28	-	TGTGCCAGCAGTTTAGGGGGGATTGGTGAAGATACGCAGTATTTT	CASSLGGIGEDTQYF
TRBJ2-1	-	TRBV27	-	TGTGCCAGCAGCTTATCCATCGGGGTTAATGAGCAGTTCTTC	CASSLSIGVNEQFF
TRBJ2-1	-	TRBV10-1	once	TGCGCCAGCAGTGGAGTAAGAGGGCCCTACAATGAGCAGTTCTTC	CASSGVRGPYNEQFF
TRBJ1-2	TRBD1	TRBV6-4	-	TGTGCCAGCAGCCCCGCACAGGGGGCTTCTGGCTACACCTTC	CASSPAQGASGYTF
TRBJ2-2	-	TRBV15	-	TGTGCCACAGACTCAGACACCGGGGAGCTGTTTTTT	CATDSDTGELFF
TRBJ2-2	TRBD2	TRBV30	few	TGTGCCTGGAGTGCCGGGACTAGCGGGAGCCTCGGTCCCGGGGAGCTGTTTTTT	CAWSAGTSGSLGPGELFF
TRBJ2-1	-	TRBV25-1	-	TGTGCCAGCAGTGGTAGCAGGGCAAATGAGCAGTTCTTC	CASSGSRANEQFF
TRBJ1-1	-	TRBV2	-	TGTGCCAGCAGTGTGATGGGGGAGACTGAAGCTTTCTTT	CASSVMGETEAFF
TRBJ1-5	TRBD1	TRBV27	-	TGTGCCAGCAGTTCCCTAGGACAGGTGGTTGCTCGGAATCAGCCCCAGCATTTT	CASSSLGQVVARNQPQHF
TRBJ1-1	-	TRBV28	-	TGTGCCAGCAGTTCCCCGCCGGGTACTGAAGCTTTCTTT	CASSSPPGTEAFF
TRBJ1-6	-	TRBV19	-	TGTGCCAGTAGAGAGAATTCAAGAAATTCACCCCTCCACTTT	CASRENSRNSPLHF
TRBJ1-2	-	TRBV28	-	TGTGCCAGCAGGGAGGATCGGAACTATGGCTACACCTTC	CASREDRNYGYTF
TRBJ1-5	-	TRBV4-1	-	TGCGCCAGCAGCCAAGATAGGGTTCAGCCCCAGCATTTT	CASSQDRVQPQHF
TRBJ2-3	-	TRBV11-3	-	TGTGCCAGCAGCTTAGATCCTTCCGCTTCAGATACGCAGTATTTT	CASSLDPSASDTQYF
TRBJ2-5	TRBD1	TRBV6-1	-	TGTGCCAGCAGTGAAGCGGACAGGACAGAGACCCAGTACTTC	CASSEADRTETQYF
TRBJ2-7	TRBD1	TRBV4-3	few	TGCGCCAGCAGCCAAGAATCCGGGACAGGGGGCTACGAGCAGTACTTC	CASSQESGTGGYEQYF
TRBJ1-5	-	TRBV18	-	TGTGCCAGCTCACCAGGTAGCAATCAGCCCCAGCATTTT	CASSPGSNQPQHF
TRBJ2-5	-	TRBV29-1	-	TGCAGCGCGGGATCGCTCACTCAAGAGACCCAGTACTTC	CSAGSLTQETQYF
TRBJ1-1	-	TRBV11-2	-	TGTGCCAGCAGCATAGGGGGGTACACTGAAGCTTTCTTT	CASSIGGYTEAFF
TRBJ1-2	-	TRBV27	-	TGTGCCAGCAGTTTAGGGGGCAGGGCATTTGGCTACACCTTC	CASSLGGRAFGYTF
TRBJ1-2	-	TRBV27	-	TGTGCCAGCAGTTCGGCGGGGTCTAACTATGGCTACACCTTC	CASSSAGSNYGYTF
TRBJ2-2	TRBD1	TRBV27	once	TGTGCCAGCAGTTTGAACAGGGGGCCCACCGGGGAGCTGTTTTTT	CASSLNRGPTGELFF
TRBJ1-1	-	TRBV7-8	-	TGTGCCAGCAGCCCACACTTCCCTGGACCCGCCAGTCAGTCCTTGAACACTGAAGCTTTCTTT	CASSPHFPGPASQSLNTEAFF
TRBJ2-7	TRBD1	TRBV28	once	TGTGCCAGCAGTGAGGGACAGGCCTACGAGCAGTACTTC	CASSEGQAYEQYF